The rows below give T cell receptor beta chains drawn from one sample of a study of identical twins. TCRdb reprocessed the 5' RACE reads via MiXCR and lists one record per CDR3 protein. The sample lists around 470,000 distinct CDR3 sequences, 12% to 15% seen once, with more than 0.5% in the top ten. The same sample was also used in a study of yellow fever vaccine responses in identical twins.

Sequenced sample: CD4+ T cells sorted from blood. The receptors here all came from a woman in her late teens or twenties in good health. Each CDR3 is given with its conserved first and last residue.

j_call v_call cdr3_aa
TRBJ1-2 TRBV28 CATNIQGGYGYTF
TRBJ2-1 TRBV9 CASSVAPGTGRNEQFF
TRBJ2-7 TRBV25-1 CASSRDRGLAGNTYEQYF
TRBJ1-4 TRBV12-3/TRBV12-4 CASSPTGGRAKLFF
TRBJ2-2 TRBV12-3/TRBV12-4 CASSIAGVGTGELFF
TRBJ2-7 TRBV6-1 CASSPLTGKLSYEQYF
TRBJ2-3 TRBV20-1 CSATPLAGYTDTQYF
TRBJ2-5 TRBV6-2/TRBV6-3 CASSYRTGTFYF
TRBJ2-1 TRBV6-2/TRBV6-3 CASSYYALSSYNEQFF
TRBJ2-7 TRBV2 CASGRDGSYEQYF
TRBJ2-1 TRBV7-2 CASSLELAGVNEQFF
TRBJ1-4 TRBV4-1 CASSQTAQGAKLKRTNEKLFF
TRBJ2-7 TRBV18 CASSRTGKLYEQYF
TRBJ2-5 TRBV20-1 CSAKRGQGRVTQYF
TRBJ2-2 TRBV6-2/TRBV6-3 CASSYRLAGELFF
TRBJ1-1 TRBV27 CASSLSRGWTEAFF
TRBJ2-6 TRBV4-2 CASSPAGVSGANVLTF
TRBJ2-2 TRBV10-3 CAIRNHKGANTGELFF
TRBJ2-7 TRBV6-5 CASSSRTGRSYEQYF
TRBJ2-1 TRBV14 CASSHARGGLRITYNEQFF
TRBJ2-2 TRBV28 CASSRGGGFANTGELFF
TRBJ2-5 TRBV10-3 CAIGNQISGSSGETQYF
TRBJ2-2 TRBV7-2 CASSLVAHTGELFF
TRBJ2-3 TRBV3-1 CASSQVRGVSTDTQYF
TRBJ2-7 TRBV7-2 CASSRGGGNTYEQYF
TRBJ1-2 TRBV15 CATSSLPGTNYGYTF
TRBJ2-7 TRBV19 CASSIGGTSGSYEQYF
TRBJ2-2 TRBV12-3/TRBV12-4 CASTQAGLNTGELFF
TRBJ2-7 TRBV20-1 CSAPTSGVDYEQYF
TRBJ1-5 TRBV6-1 CASSERTGKNQPQHF
TRBJ2-4 TRBV27 CASSWASLNIQYF
TRBJ2-1 TRBV24-1 CATSDSIAEAYNEQFF
TRBJ2-7 TRBV7-9 CASSTQGDLRYEQYF
TRBJ1-4 TRBV2 CASSDHGDGEKLFF
TRBJ2-2 TRBV7-9 CASSLGGRGNTGELFF
TRBJ1-5 TRBV6-1 CASSGSGGPNQPQHF
TRBJ2-3 TRBV5-1 CASSLGHKGSDTQYF
TRBJ2-1 TRBV27 CASTPLDRGRRDLFF
TRBJ2-4 TRBV7-2 CASSYRLAGAKNIQYF
TRBJ1-4 TRBV5-1 CASSPGWSQEKLFF
TRBJ2-1 TRBV4-1 CASSQDPAGADEQFF
TRBJ2-3 TRBV7-2 CASSLMGGATDTQYF
TRBJ2-4 TRBV6-1 CASSPRGKVGKNIQYF
TRBJ1-2 TRBV20-1 CSAIQDRESIYYGYTF
TRBJ1-3 TRBV9 CASSARGSPGNTIYF
TRBJ2-2 TRBV7-3 CASSLQPAANTGELFF
TRBJ2-2 TRBV10-2 CASSEGTSPSGELFF
TRBJ2-5 TRBV27 CASSSLYQETQYF
TRBJ2-1 TRBV12-3/TRBV12-4 CASSWDSDSYNEQFF
TRBJ2-2 TRBV18 CASSQTAGTHKTGELFF
TRBJ1-4 TRBV7-9 CASSLVVATTNEKLFF
TRBJ2-5 TRBV7-2 CASSARGASAGEETQYF
TRBJ1-1 TRBV29-1 CSVGGLGLTENTEAFF
TRBJ2-7 TRBV25-1 CASSPGLAGVLEQYF